This T cell receptor (beta chain) comes out of a study of blood T cell repertoires in COVID-19. In the study overall: Italy, Spain and the United States were the sources of the convalescent and acute COVID-19 samples.

CDR1 LGHNA and CDR2 YNFKEQ come from the germline V gene. Trimming shortened V by 1 base and J by 11 bases, and 14 bases separated the two germline ends. The CDR3 consists of 13 residues. All enrollees were about 18 to 95 years old and from about two dozen US areas. Original processing methods: Nucleated cell number was recorded as an estimate derived from reference gene primer amplification. Clones were sequenced by immunoSEQ multiplex PCR, and TCRdb holds only the in-frame ones, with some missing. That table gives V, J and clone size, and the DNA gave D and trimming. The data hold over 250,000 clones, with about nine tenths observed a single time.

Sequencing was done on a sample of PBMCs or T cells enriched from blood (not recorded which). This TCR came from a man aged 55-75 years who had recovered from COVID-19. The chain uses TRBV4-2 and TRBJ1-1; D not resolved. The CDR3 bases are TGTGCCAGCAGCCAAGTTCTCGAGGAGTTCGCTTTCTTT. Translation gives CASSQVLEEFAFF.